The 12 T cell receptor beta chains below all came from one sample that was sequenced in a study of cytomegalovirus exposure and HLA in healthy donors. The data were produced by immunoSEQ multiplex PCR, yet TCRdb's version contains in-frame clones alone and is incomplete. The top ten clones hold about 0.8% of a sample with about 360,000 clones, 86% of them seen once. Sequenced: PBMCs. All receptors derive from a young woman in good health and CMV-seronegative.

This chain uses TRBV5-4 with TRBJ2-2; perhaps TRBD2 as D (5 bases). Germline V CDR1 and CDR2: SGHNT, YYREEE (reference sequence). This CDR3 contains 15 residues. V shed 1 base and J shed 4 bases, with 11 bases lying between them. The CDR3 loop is CASSLTSGATGELFF. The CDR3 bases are TGTGCCAGCAGCTTGACTAGTGGCGCCACCGGGGAGCTGTTTTTT. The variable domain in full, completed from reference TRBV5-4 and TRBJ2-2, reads ETGVTQSPTHLIKTRGQQVTLRCSSQSGHNTVSWYQQALGQGPQFIFQYYREEENGRGNFPPRFSGLQFPNYSSELNVNALELDDSALYLCASSLTSGATGELFFGEGSRLTVL.

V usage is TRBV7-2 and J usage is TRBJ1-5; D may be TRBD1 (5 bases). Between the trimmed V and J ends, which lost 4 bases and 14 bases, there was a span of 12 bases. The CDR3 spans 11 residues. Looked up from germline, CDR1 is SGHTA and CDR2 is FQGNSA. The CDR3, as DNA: TGTGCCAGCAGCTACGGGGGGGTGGAGCATTTT. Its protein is CASSYGGVEHF.

The CDR3 here is CASRIWGRDREGETQYF. For the CDR3, the DNA is TGTGCCAGCAGGATATGGGGAAGGGACAGGGAGGGTGAGACCCAGTACTTC. The rearrangement uses TRBV27 and TRBJ2-5; 9 nucleotides match TRBD1. Looked up from germline, CDR1 is MNHEY and CDR2 is SMNVEV (reference sequence). The CDR3 is made up of 17 amino acids. After removal of 6 bases from V and 5 bases from J, the junction contained 16 bases not matched to a gene.

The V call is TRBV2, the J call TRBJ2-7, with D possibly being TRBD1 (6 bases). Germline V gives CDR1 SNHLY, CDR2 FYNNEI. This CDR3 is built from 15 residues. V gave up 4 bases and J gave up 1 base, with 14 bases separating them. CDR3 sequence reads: CASSVHRAPSYEQYF. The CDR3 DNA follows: TGTGCCAGCAGTGTCCACAGGGCCCCTTCCTACGAGCAGTACTTC.

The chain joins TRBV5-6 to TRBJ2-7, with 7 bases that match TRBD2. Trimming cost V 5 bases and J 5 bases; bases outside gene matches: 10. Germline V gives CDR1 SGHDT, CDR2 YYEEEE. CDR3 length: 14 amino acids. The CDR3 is CASSPSTSLNEQYF. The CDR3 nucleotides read TGTGCCAGCAGTCCTTCGACTAGCCTTAACGAGCAGTACTTC.

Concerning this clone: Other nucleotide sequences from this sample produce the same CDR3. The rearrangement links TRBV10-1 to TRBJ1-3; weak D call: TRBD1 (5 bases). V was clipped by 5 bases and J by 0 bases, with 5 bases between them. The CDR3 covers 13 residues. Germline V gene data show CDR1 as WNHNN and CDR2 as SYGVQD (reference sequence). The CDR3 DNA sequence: TGCGCCAGCAGTCAGGGCTCTGGAAACACCATATATTTT. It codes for CASSQGSGNTIYF.

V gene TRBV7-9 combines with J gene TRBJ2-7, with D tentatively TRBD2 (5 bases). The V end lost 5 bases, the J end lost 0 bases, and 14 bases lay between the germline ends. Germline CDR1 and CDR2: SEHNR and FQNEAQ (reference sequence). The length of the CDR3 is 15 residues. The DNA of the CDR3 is TGTGCCAGCAGCCCGACCGGCGGGTCCTCCTACGAGCAGTACTTC. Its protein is CASSPTGGSSYEQYF.

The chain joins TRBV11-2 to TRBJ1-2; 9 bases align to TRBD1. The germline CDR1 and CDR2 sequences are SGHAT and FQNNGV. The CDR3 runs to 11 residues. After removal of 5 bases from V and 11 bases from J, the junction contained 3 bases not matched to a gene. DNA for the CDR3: TGTGCCAGCAGCCCGGGGACAGGGTACACCTTC. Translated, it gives CASSPGTGYTF. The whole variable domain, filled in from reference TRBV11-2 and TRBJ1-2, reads EAGVAQSPRYKIIEKRQSVAFWCNPISGHATLYWYQQILGQGPKLLIQFQNNGVVDDSQLPKDRFSAERLKGVDSTLKIQPAKLEDSAVYLCASSPGTGYTFGSGTRLTVV.

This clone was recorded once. In DNA, the CDR3 is TGTGCCAGCAGCCAGATCACAGCCAATGAGCAGTTCTTC. Protein product: CASSQITANEQFF. V and J are TRBV7-6 and TRBJ2-1; no clear D gene. Trimming cost V 5 bases and J 6 bases, with 11 bases left between them. Germline values: CDR1 SGHVS, CDR2 FNYEAQ. This CDR3 contains 13 residues.

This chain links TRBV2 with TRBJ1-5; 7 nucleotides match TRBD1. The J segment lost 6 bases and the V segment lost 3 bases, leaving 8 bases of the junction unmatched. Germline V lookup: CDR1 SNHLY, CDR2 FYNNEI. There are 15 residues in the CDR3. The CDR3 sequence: CASSDDRVGIQPQHF. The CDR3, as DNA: TGTGCCAGCAGTGACGACAGGGTCGGTATTCAGCCCCAGCATTTT.

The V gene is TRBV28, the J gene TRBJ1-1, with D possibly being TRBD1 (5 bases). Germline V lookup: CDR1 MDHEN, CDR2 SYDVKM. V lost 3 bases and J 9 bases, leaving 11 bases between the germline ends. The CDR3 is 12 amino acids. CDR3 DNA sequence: TGTGCCAGCAGTTTCCCGGACAACCAAGCTTTCTTT. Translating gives CASSFPDNQAFF.

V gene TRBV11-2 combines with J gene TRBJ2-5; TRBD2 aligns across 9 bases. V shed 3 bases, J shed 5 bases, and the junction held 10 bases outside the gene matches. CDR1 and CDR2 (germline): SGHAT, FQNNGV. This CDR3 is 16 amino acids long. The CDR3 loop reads CASSFIAGARRETQYF. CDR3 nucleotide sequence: TGTGCCAGCAGCTTTATAGCGGGAGCCAGGAGGGAGACCCAGTACTTC. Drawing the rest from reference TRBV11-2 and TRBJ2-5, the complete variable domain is EAGVAQSPRYKIIEKRQSVAFWCNPISGHATLYWYQQILGQGPKLLIQFQNNGVVDDSQLPKDRFSAERLKGVDSTLKIQPAKLEDSAVYLCASSFIAGARRETQYFGPGTRLLVL.